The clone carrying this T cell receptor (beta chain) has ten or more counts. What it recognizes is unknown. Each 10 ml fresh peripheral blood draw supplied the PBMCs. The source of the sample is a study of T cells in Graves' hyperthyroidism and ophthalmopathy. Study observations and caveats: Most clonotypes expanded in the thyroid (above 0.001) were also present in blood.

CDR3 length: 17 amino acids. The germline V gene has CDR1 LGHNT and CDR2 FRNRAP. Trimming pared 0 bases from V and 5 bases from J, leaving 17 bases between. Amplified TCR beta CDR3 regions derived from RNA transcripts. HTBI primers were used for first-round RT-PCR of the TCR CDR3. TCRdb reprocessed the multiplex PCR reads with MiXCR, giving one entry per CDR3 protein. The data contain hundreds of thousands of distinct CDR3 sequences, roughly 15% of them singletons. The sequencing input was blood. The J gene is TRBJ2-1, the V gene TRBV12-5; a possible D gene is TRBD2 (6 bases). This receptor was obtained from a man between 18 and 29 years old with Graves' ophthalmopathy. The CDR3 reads CASGLVAGTGVHNEQFF. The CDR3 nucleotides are TGTGCTAGTGGTTTGGTAGCCGGGACTGGGGTCCACAATGAGCAGTTCTTC. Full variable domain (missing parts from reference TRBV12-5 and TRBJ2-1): DARVTQTPRHKVTEMGQEVTMRCQPILGHNTVFWYRQTMMQGLELLAYFRNRAPLDDSGMPKDRFSAEMPDATLATLKIQPSEPRDSAVYFCASGLVAGTGVHNEQFFGPGTRLTVL.